The present T cell receptor (beta chain) was sequenced within a study of cytomegalovirus exposure and HLA in healthy donors. The PCR ran on 60 Vbeta and 13 Jbeta primers. Sequenced by immunoSEQ multiplex PCR; TCRdb stores in-frame clones only, minus some. The sample table sets out around 140,000 clones. Trimming left V 3 bases short and J 6 bases short, with 13 bases between. CDR1 is SGDLS, CDR2 YYNGEE, per germline. The CDR3 extends over 13 amino acids. The TCR sequence derives from a woman aged 45 to 65 in good health and CMV-seronegative. This chain uses TRBV9 with TRBJ2-7; tentatively, D is TRBD2 (6 bases). Sequencing was performed on PBMCs. The CDR3 nucleotides are TGTGCCAGCAGCGCAGGGACTGCGCGCGAGCAGTACTTC. Protein sequence: CASSAGTAREQYF.